This entry is about one TCR beta chain. The antigen is unknown. The record originates from a study of response to subunit inactivated influenza vaccine. Whole-study findings and limits: After each seasonal influenza vaccination, few new T cells are recruited, the authors suggested.

TCRdb re-derived calls from the RT-PCR reads in MiXCR, one entry per CDR3 protein. The table has about half a million distinct CDR3 sequences, about 25% seen once; the top ten hold approximately 1.9%. The clonotype was recovered from a man in his fifties or sixties who received an inactivated influenza vaccine. The sample in question was CD4+ T cells sorted from PBMCs, obtained about 5 days after vaccination.

DNA of the CDR3: TGCAGCGTTCGGACTAGCGGGACCTACGAGCAGTACTTC. This translates into CSVRTSGTYEQYF. The V call is TRBV29-1, the J call TRBJ2-7, with 12 nucleotides matching TRBD2. The CDR3 is 13 amino acids. The V segment lost 5 bases and the J segment 2 bases; nucleotides outside the gene matches: 1. Germline loops: CDR1 SQVTM, CDR2 ANQGSEA.